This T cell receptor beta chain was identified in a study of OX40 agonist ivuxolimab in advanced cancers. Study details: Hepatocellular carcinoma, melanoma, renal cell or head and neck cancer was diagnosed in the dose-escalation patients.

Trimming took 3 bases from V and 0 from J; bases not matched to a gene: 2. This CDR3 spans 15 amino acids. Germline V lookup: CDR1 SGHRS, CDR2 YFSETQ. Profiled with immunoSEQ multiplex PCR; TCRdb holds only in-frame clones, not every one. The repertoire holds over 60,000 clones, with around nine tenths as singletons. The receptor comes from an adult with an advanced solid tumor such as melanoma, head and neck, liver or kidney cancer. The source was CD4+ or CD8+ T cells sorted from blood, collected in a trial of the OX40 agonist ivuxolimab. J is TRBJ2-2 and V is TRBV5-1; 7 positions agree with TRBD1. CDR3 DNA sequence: TGCGCCAGCAGCTGGGACAGCGCGAACACCGGGGAGCTGTTTTTT. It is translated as CASSWDSANTGELFF.